Listed here are 32 T cell receptor beta chains from one sample, sequenced in a study of shared clonotypes between healthy human individuals. Libraries were prepared by immunoSEQ multiplex PCR; TCRdb keeps only in-frame clonotypes and omits some of them. The sample shows about 510,000 clones, almost 97% of them seen only once. The specimen was naive CD4+ T cells sorted from blood. The subset: CD45RA+ positively selected. The receptors were gathered from a woman aged 30 to 39 in good health.

As to this clone: The same CDR3 can be traced to other DNA sequences in this sample. DNA for the CDR3: TGCGCCAGCAGCTTGGGGAATCAAGAGACCCAGTACTTC. It specifies CASSLGNQETQYF. This chain uses TRBV5-1 with TRBJ2-5; no definite D call. Germline loops: CDR1 SGHRS, CDR2 YFSETQ. This CDR3 has 13 residues. V was pared by 0 bases and J by 2 bases, with 5 bases between.

This clone was recorded once. The chain couples TRBV7-2 to TRBJ2-1; D is perhaps TRBD2 (6 bases). The germline gives CDR1 SGHTA, CDR2 FQGNSA. Deletions cut 5 bases from V and 0 bases from J, with 17 bases between. This CDR3 is 17 amino acids long. CDR3 protein: CASSIQEGSYSYNEQFF. Written as DNA, the CDR3 is TGTGCCAGCAGCATACAGGAGGGGTCGTACTCCTACAATGAGCAGTTCTTC.

This clone came up once. J is TRBJ2-6 and V is TRBV28; D not resolved. In germline, CDR1 is MDHEN, CDR2 SYDVKM. This CDR3 spans 15 amino acids. Deletions cut 4 bases from V and 0 bases from J, with 7 bases between. This CDR3 reads CASSWSDSGANVLTF. DNA for the CDR3: TGTGCCAGCAGTTGGTCGGACTCTGGGGCCAACGTCCTGACTTTC.

V and J are TRBV11-2 and TRBJ1-3, with D unclear. Trimming removed 4 bases from V and 0 bases from J, with 13 bases in between. The V gene's germline CDR1 is SGHAT and CDR2 FQNNGV. The CDR3 runs 16 residues. DNA of the CDR3: TGTGCCAGCAGCTCACTCAGGTTCAGCTCTGGAAACACCATATATTTT. Translation: CASSSLRFSSGNTIYF.

A few counts support this clone. The chain carries TRBV6-5 and TRBJ1-2, with TRBD1 matching 7 bases. The CDR3 is 13 residues long. Germline CDR1 is MNHEY and CDR2 is SVGAGI. With V trimmed by 6 bases and J by 4 bases, 5 bases remained unmatched. The CDR3: CASSEGQFYGYTF. In DNA form, the CDR3 reads TGTGCCAGCAGCGAGGGACAGTTCTATGGCTACACCTTC.

The V call is TRBV6-1, the J call TRBJ2-7; 8 nucleotides align to TRBD1. Per germline, CDR1 MNHNS and CDR2 SASEGT. This CDR3 spans 14 amino acids. V lost 6 bases to trimming and J lost 0 bases; unmatched junction nucleotides: 4. CDR3 region: CASRRDRFSYEQYF. CDR3 nucleotides: TGTGCCAGCAGGAGGGACAGGTTCTCCTACGAGCAGTACTTC.

This clone was seen a few times. The J gene is TRBJ2-2, the V gene TRBV10-1; D is unclear. Per germline, CDR1 WNHNN and CDR2 SYGVQD (reference sequence). The CDR3 has 13 amino acids. V lost 3 bases and J lost 4, with 6 bases in between. This CDR3 reads CASSEAITGELFF. As DNA, the CDR3 is TGCGCCAGCAGTGAAGCGATCACCGGGGAGCTGTTTTTT.

The chain has TRBV6-6 and TRBJ1-1; 7 nucleotides line up with TRBD1. Germline V gene sequence: CDR1 MNHNY, CDR2 SVGAGI (reference sequence). J gave up 4 bases and V 2 bases, and 4 bases lay outside the gene matches. The CDR3 totals 14 residues. CDR3 nucleotide sequence: TGTGCCAGCAGTTACGGACAGGTAGGCACTGAAGCTTTCTTT. Translating gives CASSYGQVGTEAFF.

This chain connects TRBV5-1 to TRBJ2-7, with 10 bases lining up with TRBD2. The CDR3 has 14 residues. CDR1 is SGHRS and CDR2 is YFSETQ in the germline V gene. Trimming at V came to 5 bases and at J to 7 bases, leaving 9 bases not matched to a gene. The CDR3 here is CASSSGLAVREQYF. The CDR3 region has the DNA TGCGCCAGCAGTTCAGGACTAGCGGTACGTGAGCAGTACTTC.

The chain has TRBV6-5 and TRBJ2-3; D gene unclear. Between the trimmed V and J ends, which lost 4 bases and 7 bases, there was a span of 21 bases. The CDR3 covers 16 residues. Germline V gene lookup returns CDR1 MNHEY and CDR2 SVGAGI. In DNA form, the CDR3 reads TGTGCCAGCAGTTCCACTGACATCCCCGGTGGGAATACGCAGTATTTT. This codes for CASSSTDIPGGNTQYF.

The chain employs TRBV10-3 and TRBJ1-5; D perhaps matches TRBD1 (6 bases). Germline V gives CDR1 ENHRY, CDR2 SYGVKD. This CDR3 has 13 amino acids. Trimming stripped 10 bases from V and 5 bases from J, with 15 bases between. The CDR3 loop is CATQGNGDQPQHF. The CDR3 DNA follows: TGTGCCACCCAGGGGAATGGGGATCAGCCCCAGCATTTT.

The gene calls are TRBV19 and TRBJ1-2; 9 bases fit TRBD1. The germline CDR1 and CDR2 sequences are LNHDA and SQIVND (reference sequence). Unmatched junction bases numbered 7, after V lost 4 bases and J lost 4 bases. CDR3 length: 15 amino acids. The CDR3, as DNA: TGTGCCAGTAGTAACAGGGGGCGCGGGTCCTATGGCTACACCTTC. This codes for CASSNRGRGSYGYTF.

The rearrangement links TRBV5-1 to TRBJ2-7, with TRBD2 matching 9 bases. V shed 2 bases and J 2 bases; nucleotides not matched to a gene: 2. CDR1 is SGHRS, CDR2 YFSETQ, per germline. The CDR3 runs 14 residues. CDR3 nucleotides: TGCGCCAGCAGCTTTAGCGGGGGCACCTACGAGCAGTACTTC. It codes for CASSFSGGTYEQYF.

The chain is built from TRBV5-1 and TRBJ1-1; unclear D gene. Trimming took 4 bases from V and 2 from J, leaving 12 bases between them. CDR3 length: 14 amino acids. CDR1 SGHRS and CDR2 YFSETQ come from the germline V gene. CDR3 coding DNA: TGCGCCAGCAGCCGAGATAATACAAACACTGAAGCTTTCTTT. Translation: CASSRDNTNTEAFF.

The chain links TRBV28 to TRBJ2-5, with 8 nucleotides matching TRBD2. V trimming: 6 bases; J trimming: 2 bases; junction bases outside the gene matches: 14. This CDR3 is built from 17 residues. Germline V gene data show CDR1 as MDHEN and CDR2 as SYDVKM. CDR3 region: CASRITAGVGGQETQYF. For the CDR3, the DNA is TGTGCCAGCAGAATTACAGCGGGAGTTGGGGGTCAAGAGACCCAGTACTTC.

The rearrangement uses TRBV7-9 and TRBJ1-2, with a possible D match to TRBD1 (5 bases). V lost 4 bases, J lost 12 bases, and 12 bases lay in between. Germline loops: CDR1 SEHNR, CDR2 FQNEAQ (reference sequence). The CDR3 runs 11 residues. The CDR3 sequence: CASSYPAGHTF. The DNA of the CDR3 is TGTGCCAGCAGCTACCCGGCAGGGCACACCTTC.

The rearrangement joins TRBV7-8 to TRBJ1-1, with D possibly being TRBD1 (5 bases). Germline V lookup: CDR1 SGHVS, CDR2 FQNEAQ. CDR3 length equals 14 residues. Trimming removed 5 bases from V and 5 bases from J, with 15 bases in between. The CDR3 nucleotides read TGTGCCAGCAGCCTGAGAAGGACAAAAACTGAAGCTTTCTTT. It is translated as CASSLRRTKTEAFF.

The V call is TRBV7-8, the J call TRBJ2-3; D is uncertain. The germline CDR1 and CDR2 sequences are SGHVS and FQNEAQ. V lost 5 bases and J 3 bases, leaving 15 bases between the germline ends. The CDR3 contains 15 residues. DNA of the CDR3: TGTGCCAGCAGCCCCGGACGTTTAATTACAGATACGCAGTATTTT. It translates to CASSPGRLITDTQYF. The variable domain in full, completed from reference TRBV7-8 and TRBJ2-3, reads GAGVSQSPRYKVAKRGQDVALRCDPISGHVSLFWYQQALGQGPEFLTYFQNEAQLDKSGLPSDRFFAERPEGSVSTLKIQRTQQEDSAVYLCASSPGRLITDTQYFGPGTRLTVL.

This chain links TRBV28 with TRBJ1-2; D gene ambiguous. V was clipped by 5 bases and J by 0 bases, with 10 bases between them. The CDR3 runs to 14 residues. Germline V gene sequence: CDR1 MDHEN, CDR2 SYDVKM. CDR3 sequence reads: CASSPHRSNYGYTF. CDR3 sequence (DNA): TGTGCCAGCAGTCCGCACAGATCTAACTATGGCTACACCTTC.

The chain links TRBV9 to TRBJ2-1, with D unclear. CDR1 SGDLS and CDR2 YYNGEE come from the germline V gene. V lost 4 bases to trimming and J lost 2 bases, with 22 bases between them. The CDR3 sequence is 18 residues long. The CDR3 DNA is TGTGCCAGCAGCCCCCGTGATGGAGCCAGTCGCCCCTACAATGAGCAGTTCTTC. It codes for CASSPRDGASRPYNEQFF.

This clone was observed a few times. The genes are TRBV29-1 and TRBJ1-2; TRBD1 is a possible D gene (5 bases). The length of the CDR3 is 12 residues. With 6 bases removed from V and 5 bases from J, the gap between germline ends came to 13 bases. Germline CDR1 and CDR2: SQVTM and ANQGSEA. Written as DNA, the CDR3 is TGCAGCGTAGACAGCCGTGGTTATGGCTACACCTTC. This translates into CSVDSRGYGYTF.

This clone has only one observation. The rearrangement uses TRBV18 and TRBJ2-7, with D tentatively TRBD2 (6 bases). This CDR3 has 15 residues. Germline CDR1 and CDR2: KGHSH and LQKENI. Trimming removed 3 bases at V and 2 bases at J, with 14 bases between. The CDR3 is CASSPPGLYTYEQYF. CDR3 nucleotide sequence: TGTGCCAGCTCACCTCCGGGACTTTACACCTACGAGCAGTACTTC.

This chain connects TRBV6-5 to TRBJ2-7; no clear D. The V gene lost 5 bases and the J gene lost 5 bases, with 16 bases spanning the gap. The germline V gene encodes CDR1 MNHEY and CDR2 SVGAGI. The CDR3 totals 14 residues. Written as DNA, the CDR3 is TGTGCCAGCAGTGTTACCCGGGTAAGAAACGAGCAGTACTTC. Translated, it gives CASSVTRVRNEQYF.

The chain combines TRBV19 with TRBJ1-1, with TRBD1 identical over 7 bases. CDR1 and CDR2 (germline): LNHDA, SQIVND (reference sequence). The CDR3 sequence is 13 residues long. The ends lost 5 bases at V and 5 bases at J; junction bases unmatched: 5. The CDR3 DNA is TGTGCCAGTAGTGTCAACAGGGGTACTGAAGCTTTCTTT. Protein: CASSVNRGTEAFF.

This clone showed up just once. This sequence joins TRBV7-9 and TRBJ2-7, with 7 bases identical to TRBD1. Trimming took 4 bases from V and 4 from J; bases not matched to a gene: 7. Germline assignment: CDR1 SEHNR and CDR2 FQNEAQ (reference sequence). The CDR3 is 14 amino acids. In DNA, the CDR3 is TGTGCCAGCAGCTATCGACAGGGTAGTTACGAGCAGTACTTC. Encoded protein: CASSYRQGSYEQYF.

This rearrangement joins TRBV28 to TRBJ2-3; 9 nucleotides agree with TRBD2. Per germline, CDR1 MDHEN and CDR2 SYDVKM. J lost 1 base, V lost 6 bases, and 11 bases had no gene match. The CDR3 is 17 residues long. The CDR3 DNA sequence: TGTGCCAGCAGGGGGCGGGAGGGCCATTCGGGCACAGATACGCAGTATTTT. It encodes CASRGREGHSGTDTQYF.

The chain couples TRBV18 to TRBJ1-5; D unclear. The CDR3 spans 20 residues. V was clipped by 5 bases and J by 2 bases, with 28 bases between them. The germline CDR1 and CDR2 sequences are KGHSH and LQKENI. The CDR3 DNA follows: TGTGCCAGCTCATCAAATCCCGACCTGGCGTGGGTTTACGGCAATCAGCCCCAGCATTTT. Translated, it gives CASSSNPDLAWVYGNQPQHF.

The chain carries TRBV7-9 and TRBJ2-7, with D possibly being TRBD2 (5 bases). Germline CDR1 SEHNR, CDR2 FQNEAQ (reference sequence). V lost 3 bases and J lost 3, with 12 bases in between. This CDR3 is built from 14 residues. This CDR3 is CASSLGDTGYEQYF. The CDR3 region has the DNA TGTGCCAGCAGCTTGGGAGATACGGGCTACGAGCAGTACTTC.

The chain uses TRBV6-6 and TRBJ2-7; D is ambiguous. V lost 4 bases and J 6 bases, leaving 13 bases between the germline ends. CDR1 and CDR2 (germline): MNHNY, SVGAGI (reference sequence). The CDR3 spans 13 residues. The CDR3 sequence is CASSSTPLGEQYF. The CDR3, as DNA: TGTGCCAGCAGTTCCACCCCCCTGGGCGAGCAGTACTTC.

V usage is TRBV19 and J usage is TRBJ2-7; D is unresolved. In germline, CDR1 is LNHDA, CDR2 SQIVND (reference sequence). The length of the CDR3 is 17 residues. Trimming pared 4 bases from V and 4 bases from J, leaving 23 bases between. CDR3 DNA: TGTGCCAGTAGTAGGCGGACGGATGCAAATCGGGCTTACGAGCAGTACTTC. It specifies CASSRRTDANRAYEQYF.

This rearrangement joins TRBV28 to TRBJ2-1; D remains ambiguous. CDR3 length: 13 residues. Germline CDR1 MDHEN, CDR2 SYDVKM. Trimming took 2 bases from V and 3 from J, leaving 5 bases between them. Here the CDR3 DNA reads TGTGCCAGCAGTTTAACGGGCTACAATGAGCAGTTCTTC. The encoded protein is CASSLTGYNEQFF.

In its sample, this clone was seen once. V and J are TRBV28 and TRBJ1-2, with D maybe TRBD1 (5 bases). Trimming pared 6 bases from V and 5 bases from J, leaving 13 bases between. Germline CDR1 MDHEN, CDR2 SYDVKM. CDR3 length: 13 amino acids. CDR3 protein: CASRRGEGYGYTF. The CDR3 DNA reads TGTGCCAGCAGACGGGGGGAGGGGTATGGCTACACCTTC.